These 25 T cell receptor beta chains were sequenced from one sample in a study of regulatory T cells in long-lasting Graves disease. Combining iRepertoire HTBI primers with Arm-PCR of CDR3 regions, the authors built TCR beta libraries. TCRdb ran MiXCR on the multiplex PCR reads and lists one entry per CDR3 protein. The sample has 250,000 or so distinct CDR3 sequences; around 20% are singletons. Time point noted: newly diagnosed GD, antithyroid drugs for less than 3 months. From RNA extracted from PBMCs, the TCR library was made. Source: peripheral blood mononuclear cells (PBMCs), taken at new diagnosis, from a patient treated with antithyroid drugs. All receptors derive from a female donor with Graves disease.

This clonotype has a handful of counts. This chain joins TRBV6-1 and TRBJ1-5; D gene uncertain. The V gene's germline CDR1 is MNHNS and CDR2 SASEGT. V gave up 9 bases and J gave up 0 bases, with 9 bases separating them. There are 13 residues in the CDR3. CDR3 in amino acids: CASSGFSNQPQHF. CDR3 sequence (DNA): TGTGCCAGTTCCGGTTTTAGCAATCAGCCCCAGCATTTT.

Many counts were recorded for this clonotype. The chain uses TRBV11-2 and TRBJ2-3; tentatively, D is TRBD1 (6 bases). The CDR3 is made up of 16 amino acids. Trimming left V 1 base short and J 1 base short, with 12 bases between. Germline CDR1 SGHAT, CDR2 FQNNGV. The DNA of the CDR3 is TGTGCCAGCAGCTTAGGTCTAGGACAGCGCACAGATACGCAGTATTTT. Amino acid sequence: CASSLGLGQRTDTQYF.

This clonotype was observed many times. This rearrangement joins TRBV7-9 to TRBJ1-1; D is perhaps TRBD1 (5 bases). Per the germline V gene, CDR1 is SEHNR and CDR2 is FQNEAQ (reference sequence). This CDR3 spans 12 amino acids. Trimming shortened V by 5 bases and J by 8 bases, and 12 bases separated the two germline ends. The CDR3 is CASSPPGHEAFF. CDR3 nucleotide sequence: TGTGCCAGCAGCCCCCCCGGACACGAAGCTTTCTTT. Complete variable domain (other parts from reference TRBV7-9 and TRBJ1-1): DTGVSQNPRHKITKRGQNVTFRCDPISEHNRLYWYRQTLGQGPEFLTYFQNEAQLEKSRLLSDRFSAERPKGSFSTLEIQRTEQGDSAMYLCASSPPGHEAFFGQGTRLTVV.

This clonotype turned up a few times. J is TRBJ2-1 and V is TRBV6-1, with 10 positions matching TRBD1. The V and J ends lost 7 bases and 5 bases, in that order; junction bases with no gene match: 14. The CDR3 runs 17 residues. CDR1 and CDR2 from the germline V gene are MNHNS and SASEGT. The CDR3 DNA sequence: TGTGCCAGCATCAGACGCCTTGGGACAGGGGTGGACAATGAGCAGTTCTTC. Encoded protein: CASIRRLGTGVDNEQFF.

A note on this clonotype: This may be a read error, as it is one base from a much larger clone. CDR3 sequence reads: CASSEGQGGHSPLHF. CDR3 coding DNA: TGTGCCAGCAGTGAGGGACAGGGTGGGCATTCACCCCTCCACTTT. V and J are TRBV6-2 or TRBV6-3 and TRBJ1-6; 9 positions match TRBD1. Unmatched junction bases numbered 7, after V lost 5 bases and J lost 8 bases. The CDR3 has 15 residues. Germline CDR1 and CDR2: MNHEY and SVGEGT.

This clonotype was picked up many times. The chain links TRBV4-2 to TRBJ2-3; D is unresolved. The CDR3 is made up of 16 amino acids. Trimming left V 0 bases short and J 5 bases short, with 15 bases between. Germline-derived CDR1 and CDR2 are LGHNA and YNFKEQ. CDR3 nucleotides: TGTGCCAGCAGCCAAGATTGGAACGGCCTGGGAGATACGCAGTATTTT. Protein product: CASSQDWNGLGDTQYF.

This clonotype has at least ten counts. The CDR3 region is CASSQVLGQGDRDTQYF. The CDR3, as DNA: TGTGCCAGCAGCCAAGTCCTCGGACAGGGGGACCGCGATACGCAGTATTTT. The chain employs TRBV14 and TRBJ2-3, with TRBD1 matching over 10 bases. V was pared by 1 base and J by 6 bases, with 10 bases of the junction left unmatched. Germline CDR1 reads SGHDN; CDR2 reads FVKESK. The length of the CDR3 is 17 residues.

About this clonotype itself: A single base is all that separates this from a far larger clone, so a read error is likely. The chain combines TRBV7-9 with TRBJ2-7, with 7 nucleotides matching TRBD1. The germline CDR1 and CDR2 sequences are SEHNR and FQNEAQ (reference sequence). The CDR3 covers 14 residues. The CDR3 sequence: CANSSGQAADEQYF. CDR3 nucleotides: TGCGCCAACAGCTCCGGACAGGCCGCCGACGAGCAGTACTTC.

A remark on this clonotype: A read error is likely here: a far larger clone is one base away. The V call is TRBV7-3, the J call TRBJ1-1; D is undetermined. The V end lost 5 bases, the J end lost 0 bases, and 7 bases lay between the germline ends. CDR1 and CDR2 from the germline V gene are SGHTA and FQGTGA. The CDR3 loop spans 13 amino acids. CDR3 coding DNA: TGTGCCAGCAGCGCTTGGGTGAACACTGAAGCTTTCTTT. It codes for CASSAWVNTEAFF.

This clonotype showed up many times. The chain employs TRBV5-5 and TRBJ2-3; no clear D gene. The germline V and J ends were trimmed by 3 bases and 0 bases, with 2 bases remaining between them. This CDR3 is built from 12 residues. Germline CDR1 is SGHKS and CDR2 is YYEKEE (reference sequence). CDR3 region: CASSYSTDTQYF. The CDR3 DNA reads as TGTGCCAGCAGCTATAGCACAGATACGCAGTATTTT. The full variable domain, with the rest looked up from reference TRBV5-5 and TRBJ2-3, is DAGVTQSPTHLIKTRGQQVTLRCSPISGHKSVSWYQQVLGQGPQFIFQYYEKEERGRGNFPDRFSARQFPNYSSELNVNALLLGDSALYLCASSYSTDTQYFGPGTRLTVL.

There are a few counts of this clonotype. V gene TRBV27 combines with J gene TRBJ2-6; D is ambiguous. This CDR3 spans 16 amino acids. Germline assignment: CDR1 MNHEY and CDR2 SMNVEV (reference sequence). V was shortened by 6 bases and J by 0 bases, with 12 bases between the two germline ends. The CDR3 DNA is TGTGCCAGCAGACCCTATGGCGGCTCTGGGGCCAACGTCCTGACTTTC. Translated, it gives CASRPYGGSGANVLTF.

Ten or more counts support this clonotype. Here the CDR3 DNA reads TGTGCCAGCAGCCTCATTCGGGGTGGCACCGGGGAGCTGTTTTTT. Translated: CASSLIRGGTGELFF. The chain uses TRBV2 and TRBJ2-2; possible D gene TRBD2, 5 bases. Between the trimmed V and J ends, which lost 6 bases and 4 bases, there was a span of 15 bases. Germline values: CDR1 SNHLY, CDR2 FYNNEI. This CDR3 contains 15 residues.

This clonotype was counted between two and nine times. A much larger clone sits a single nucleotide away, making a read error possible. The V gene is TRBV28, the J gene TRBJ2-1; 9 nucleotides align to TRBD2. The trim removed 5 bases at V and 8 bases at J, leaving 10 bases unmatched. This CDR3 region has 15 residues. Germline values: CDR1 MDHEN, CDR2 SYDVKM. The CDR3 is CASSLTGLALDEQFF. CDR3 DNA sequence: TGTGCCAGCAGTCTCACGGGACTAGCCCTCGATGAGCAGTTCTTC.

Ten or more counts support this clonotype. The chain recombines TRBV20-1 with TRBJ2-5; the D gene is possibly TRBD1 (5 bases). CDR1 and CDR2 (germline): DFQATT, SNEGSKA (reference sequence). The CDR3 is 16 residues long. V was pared by 5 bases and J by 5 bases, with 24 bases between. The CDR3 DNA reads TGCAGTGCTCTAGAGTGGGGAACGCCCAGGGCGGAGACCCAGTACTTC. It translates to CSALEWGTPRAETQYF.

The chain is built from TRBV19 and TRBJ2-1; perhaps TRBD2 as D (5 bases). Germline V lookup: CDR1 LNHDA, CDR2 SQIVND (reference sequence). The CDR3 contains 13 residues. The CDR3 sequence is CATGKKSYNEQFF. The CDR3 DNA follows: TGTGCAACCGGGAAAAAATCCTACAATGAGCAGTTCTTC.

There are many counts of this clonotype. The gene calls are TRBV14 and TRBJ1-2, with 12 bases aligning to TRBD1. V was pared by 4 bases and J by 9 bases, with 6 bases of the junction left unmatched. The CDR3 consists of 14 residues. CDR1 and CDR2 (germline): SGHDN, FVKESK. The CDR3 DNA follows: TGTGCCAGCAGCCCTCTCGGGACAGGGGGCCGCTACACCTTC. This encodes CASSPLGTGGRYTF.

This clonotype was seen ten or more times. This rearrangement joins TRBV2 to TRBJ1-2; no definite D call. V lost 0 bases, J lost 8 bases, and 10 bases lay in between. CDR3 length: 13 amino acids. CDR1 is SNHLY, CDR2 FYNNEI, per germline. CDR3 nucleotide sequence: TGTGCCAGCAGTGAAGCGTCCAGGTGGGGCTACACCTTC. It is translated as CASSEASRWGYTF.

In this sample, this clonotype turned up a few times. This chain uses TRBV4-3 with TRBJ1-2; D remains unclear. The length of the CDR3 is 14 residues. CDR1 is LGHNA and CDR2 is YSLEER in the germline V gene. V dropped 0 bases and J dropped 7 bases, with 12 bases sitting between them. In DNA form, the CDR3 reads TGCGCCAGCAGCCAAGATTACCGGCAGGCTGGCTACACCTTC. Translating it yields CASSQDYRQAGYTF.

This clonotype showed up many times. This chain connects TRBV7-3 to TRBJ1-1, with a tentative D call TRBD1 (6 bases). Trimming pared 7 bases from V and 3 bases from J, leaving 9 bases between. Germline loops: CDR1 SGHTA, CDR2 FQGTGA. The CDR3 loop spans 12 amino acids. The CDR3: CASNRAYTEAFF. The CDR3 DNA follows: TGTGCCAGCAACAGGGCGTACACTGAAGCTTTCTTT.

The table lists this clonotype with many counts. This chain uses TRBV3-1 with TRBJ2-7, with TRBD1 matching 7 bases. This CDR3 spans 12 amino acids. Trimming at V came to 6 bases and at J to 6 bases, leaving 5 bases not matched to a gene. Germline V gene data show CDR1 as LGHDT and CDR2 as YNNKEL (reference sequence). CDR3 coding DNA: TGTGCCAGCAGGGCAAAGGGGGCCGAGCAGTACTTC. This encodes CASRAKGAEQYF.

This clonotype was seen many times. The chain carries TRBV20-1 and TRBJ2-3, with 11 bases fitting TRBD2. CDR1 DFQATT and CDR2 SNEGSKA come from the germline V gene (reference sequence). The CDR3 totals 17 residues. Germline trimming cut 4 bases from V and 3 bases from J; bases unmatched to any gene: 12. The CDR3 DNA follows: TGCAGTGCTATCGGGGACCCTACTAGCGGGAGTACAGATACGCAGTATTTT. This gives the protein CSAIGDPTSGSTDTQYF.

There are a few counts of this clonotype. The rearrangement links TRBV27 to TRBJ2-1; D is tentatively TRBD1 or TRBD2 (6 bases each). Germline CDR1 is MNHEY and CDR2 is SMNVEV (reference sequence). The length of the CDR3 is 13 residues. V lost 5 bases and J 10 bases, leaving 15 bases between the germline ends. The CDR3 DNA follows: TGTGCCAGCAGTACAGCTGGGGGGCGGGAGCAGTTCTTC. Its protein product is CASSTAGGREQFF.

As regards this clonotype: The junction differs from germline at one of its ends, possibly a read error. J is TRBJ2-2 and V is TRBV29-1; D is perhaps TRBD1 or TRBD2 (5 bases each). The CDR3 sequence is 14 residues long. In germline, CDR1 is SQVTM, CDR2 ANQGSEA. CDR3 residues: CGVELGANTGELFF. CDR3 DNA sequence: TGCGGCGTTGAATTGGGGGCGAACACCGGGGAGCTGTTTTTT.

This clonotype was recorded at least ten times. CDR3 sequence reads: CATRAGGRYNEQFF. CDR3 DNA: TGTGCCACCCGAGCGGGGGGGCGCTACAATGAGCAGTTCTTC. The chain carries TRBV24-1 and TRBJ2-1; the match to TRBD2 covers 10 bases. The junction had 4 bases not matched to a gene; V was cut back by 9 bases and J by 3 bases. CDR1 is KGHDR, CDR2 SFDVKD, per germline. The CDR3 covers 14 residues.

In this sample, this clonotype turned up many times. This chain uses TRBV20-1 with TRBJ2-7; unclear D gene. Germline V lookup: CDR1 DFQATT, CDR2 SNEGSKA (reference sequence). The ends were cut back, 3 bases at V and 3 bases at J, with 9 bases in the middle. The CDR3 has 12 residues. This CDR3 is CSASLGNYEQYF. The CDR3 nucleotides are TGCAGTGCTAGTCTGGGGAACTACGAGCAGTACTTC.